This T cell receptor (beta chain) originates from a study of CXCR3-negative and CXCR3-positive naive CD8 T cells. The CDR3 covers 14 residues. Germline CDR1 is SNHLY and CDR2 is FYNNEI. 5' RACE that incorporated UMI labels was used to prepare the TRB cDNA libraries. From the 5' RACE reads, TCRdb lists one entry per CDR3 protein and no DNA. Its clone listing holds roughly 90,000 distinct CDR3 sequences. The genes are TRBV2 and TRBJ2-1; with no DNA, the TCRdb D assignment of TRBD2 cannot be verified. The sequenced sample was naive CXCR3- CD8+ T cells from blood. This sample's subset: CD45RO-CCR7+CD27+CD95- naive CD8+ T cells lacking CXCR3 (TNR3-). This receptor was obtained from a human donor in good health. Some clones in this sample may be carry-over from other donors' samples. The CDR3 region is CASSSLAGPNEQFF.